The 10 T cell receptor beta chains listed next were all sequenced from one sample in a study of blood T cell repertoires in COVID-19. The repertoire was sequenced with immunoSEQ multiplex PCR; TCRdb's copy has only in-frame clones and lacks some. The sample consists of 20,000 to 25,000 clones, about 90% of them appearing once. The sequenced sample consisted of peripheral blood. The origin of the receptors is a woman older than 75 with active COVID-19.

This chain joins TRBV18 and TRBJ1-4; 8 nucleotides align to TRBD1. Germline V gene data show CDR1 as KGHSH and CDR2 as LQKENI. This CDR3 has 14 amino acids. The J segment lost 8 bases and the V segment lost 3 bases, leaving 5 bases of the junction unmatched. The CDR3, as DNA: TGTGCCAGCTCACCGGACAGGGTTGGGGAAAAACTGTTTTTT. This translates into CASSPDRVGEKLFF.

This rearrangement joins TRBV10-2 to TRBJ1-1; D not resolved. The length of the CDR3 is 13 residues. Germline V gene data show CDR1 as WSHSY and CDR2 as SAAADI. The ends were cut back, 2 bases at V and 6 bases at J, with 10 bases in the middle. The CDR3 is CASSEGELSEAFF. The CDR3 nucleotides are TGCGCCAGCAGTGAGGGGGAGTTGTCTGAAGCTTTCTTT.

This clone was observed a few times. The rearrangement uses TRBV6-5 and TRBJ1-2; D remains ambiguous. The ends were cut back, 0 bases at V and 3 bases at J, with 8 bases in the middle. CDR1 MNHEY and CDR2 SVGAGI come from the germline V gene. CDR3 length: 14 residues. This CDR3 is CASSYSGGHYGYTF. In DNA, the CDR3 is TGTGCCAGCAGTTACTCCGGAGGACACTATGGCTACACCTTC.

This clone rates as medium-sized (0.01 to 0.1%). This chain uses TRBV6-2 or TRBV6-3 with TRBJ2-1; 10 bases match TRBD1. The length of the CDR3 is 16 residues. V was pared by 2 bases and J by 4 bases, with 5 bases of the junction left unmatched. Germline CDR1 is MNHEY and CDR2 is SVGEGT. The CDR3 here is CASSYGPGQGYNEQFF. The CDR3, as DNA: TGTGCCAGCAGTTACGGGCCGGGACAGGGGTACAATGAGCAGTTCTTC.

This CDR3 reads CASSHDRGNEQFF. CDR3 DNA sequence: TGTGCCAGCAGCCATGACAGGGGCAATGAGCAGTTCTTC. V is TRBV11-3 and J is TRBJ2-1; 8 nucleotides line up with TRBD1. CDR1 is SGHNT, CDR2 YENEEA, per germline. This CDR3 contains 13 residues. After removal of 5 bases from V and 6 bases from J, the junction contained 3 bases not matched to a gene.

This clone was detected only once. The rearrangement links TRBV5-1 to TRBJ2-5; the D gene is possibly TRBD2 (6 bases). In germline, CDR1 is SGHRS, CDR2 YFSETQ. The CDR3 spans 14 residues. Trimming stripped 0 bases from V and 5 bases from J, with 11 bases between. The chain's CDR3 is CASSLGGVRETQYF. In DNA, the CDR3 is TGCGCCAGCAGCTTGGGCGGGGTGCGGGAGACCCAGTACTTC.

This clone is a singleton in its sample. The rearrangement links TRBV4-1 to TRBJ2-5; unclear D gene. The CDR3 covers 13 residues. Trimming cost V 1 base and J 3 bases, with 6 bases left between them. Germline-derived CDR1 and CDR2 are MGHRA and YSYEKL. The CDR3 loop reads CASSQAPEETQYF. CDR3 DNA sequence: TGCGCCAGCAGCCAAGCCCCCGAAGAGACCCAGTACTTC.

V usage is TRBV19 and J usage is TRBJ2-2; D may be TRBD2 (5 bases). CDR1 and CDR2 (germline): LNHDA, SQIVND (reference sequence). Trimming cost V 8 bases and J 3 bases, with 13 bases left between them. The CDR3 has 14 amino acids. The CDR3 reads CASQRSTYTGELFF. The CDR3 region has the DNA TGTGCCAGTCAGCGGTCTACTTACACCGGGGAGCTGTTTTTT.

The rearrangement uses TRBV4-1 and TRBJ2-4, with 7 bases that match TRBD1. Germline CDR1 and CDR2: MGHRA and YSYEKL. The CDR3 consists of 19 residues. V shed 0 bases and J 2 bases; nucleotides not matched to a gene: 13. The CDR3 sequence is CASSQEGGRYFLSKNIQYF. The DNA for the CDR3 is TGCGCCAGCAGCCAAGAAGGGGGCCGATACTTTCTATCCAAAAACATTCAGTACTTC.

V gene TRBV7-2 combines with J gene TRBJ2-2, with 10 bases identical to TRBD1. V was pared by 5 bases and J by 7 bases, with 10 bases of the junction left unmatched. The CDR3 length is 16 residues. Germline lookup yields CDR1 SGHTA and CDR2 FQGNSA. CDR3 nucleotides: TGTGCCAGCAGCCAGGGACAGGGGCTTCGGGGCGGGGAGCTGTTTTTT. Translated, it gives CASSQGQGLRGGELFF. Full variable domain (missing parts from reference TRBV7-2 and TRBJ2-2): GAGVSQSPSNKVTEKGKDVELRCDPISGHTALYWYRQSLGQGLEFLIYFQGNSAPDKSGLPSDRFSAERTGGSVSTLTIQRTQQEDSAVYLCASSQGQGLRGGELFFGEGSRLTVL.